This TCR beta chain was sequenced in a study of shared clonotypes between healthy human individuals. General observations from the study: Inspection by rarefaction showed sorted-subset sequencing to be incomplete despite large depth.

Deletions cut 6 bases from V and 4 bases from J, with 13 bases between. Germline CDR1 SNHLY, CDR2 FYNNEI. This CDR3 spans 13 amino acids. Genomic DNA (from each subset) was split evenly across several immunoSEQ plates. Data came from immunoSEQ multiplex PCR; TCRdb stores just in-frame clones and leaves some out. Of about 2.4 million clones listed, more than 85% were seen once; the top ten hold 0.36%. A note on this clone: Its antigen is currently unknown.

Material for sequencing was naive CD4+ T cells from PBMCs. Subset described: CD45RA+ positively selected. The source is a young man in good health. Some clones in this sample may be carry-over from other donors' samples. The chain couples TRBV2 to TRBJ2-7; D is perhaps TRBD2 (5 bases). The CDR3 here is CASRVALGYEQYF. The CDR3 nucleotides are TGTGCCAGCAGGGTAGCGCTTGGTTACGAGCAGTACTTC.